Sequencing of this T cell receptor beta chain was carried out in a study of T cells in Graves' hyperthyroidism and ophthalmopathy. The wider study: Pretreatment peripheral blood was obtained at initial diagnosis. Findings and caveats of the study: Most expanded thyroid clonotypes above 0.001 recurred in blood.

TCR beta CDR3 region amplification was performed from RNA transcripts. A set of HTBI primers served as the primers for a first-round RT-PCR of the TCR CDR3. Via MiXCR, TCRdb re-called the multiplex PCR reads, giving one row per CDR3 protein. The repertoire holds around 620,000 distinct CDR3 sequences, with 12% to 15% as singletons. This clonotype has at least ten counts. Antigen specificity is unknown. Orbital computed tomography and thyroid ultrasound, together with serum TRAb and thyroxine and clinical symptoms, were used for diagnoses. This receptor was identified in a woman between 18 and 30 years old with Graves' ophthalmopathy. The specimen was blood.

DNA for the CDR3: TGTGCCAGCAGCTTAGAAGATTATTCAGATACGCAGTATTTT. As protein: CASSLEDYSDTQYF. The chain joins TRBV5-5 to TRBJ2-3; no clear D gene. The CDR3 length is 14 residues. V dropped 2 bases and J dropped 4 bases, with 11 bases sitting between them. Germline V gene data show CDR1 as SGHKS and CDR2 as YYEKEE (reference sequence).